These 10 T cell receptor beta chains were sequenced from one sample in a study of control samples from healthy donors and cancer patients. Repertoires were generated with immunoSEQ multiplex PCR, while TCRdb's copy carries only in-frame clones and drops some. The sample yields tens of thousands of clones, roughly nine tenths seen once. Material for sequencing was PBMCs. The receptor set was obtained from a woman between 45 and 60 years old with colorectal cancer.

This clone qualifies as medium-sized. V usage is TRBV28 and J usage is TRBJ1-6; D ambiguous. Per the germline V gene, CDR1 is MDHEN and CDR2 is SYDVKM. This CDR3 has 15 residues. Trimming took off 7 bases at V and 5 bases at J, with 15 bases between the two ends. The CDR3 reads CASTKETENNSPLHF. CDR3 nucleotides: TGTGCCAGCACCAAGGAGACTGAAAATAATTCACCCCTCCACTTT.

The chain recombines TRBV18 with TRBJ1-6; 9 nucleotides match TRBD1. The CDR3 length is 13 residues. Trimming cost V 8 bases and J 8 bases; bases outside gene matches: 4. Germline V CDR1 and CDR2: KGHSH, LQKENI. This chain's CDR3 is CASRRDRDSPLHF. Written as DNA, the CDR3 is TGTGCCAGCCGCCGGGACAGGGATTCACCCCTCCACTTT.

The chain employs TRBV6-5 and TRBJ2-5; D unresolved. Germline V gene sequence: CDR1 MNHEY, CDR2 SVGAGI. The CDR3 length is 11 residues. The V end lost 2 bases, the J end lost 5 bases, and 3 bases lay between the germline ends. CDR3 coding DNA: TGTGCCAGCAGTTACCGCGAGACCCAGTACTTC. Translated: CASSYRETQYF.

The chain has TRBV5-1 and TRBJ2-5, with no clear D. The germline CDR1 and CDR2 sequences are SGHRS and YFSETQ. Trimming cost V 0 bases and J 2 bases, with 8 bases left between them. CDR3 length equals 14 residues. This CDR3 is CASSLGQPQETQYF. CDR3 coding DNA: TGCGCCAGCAGCTTGGGGCAGCCTCAAGAGACCCAGTACTTC.

This sequence joins TRBV3-1 (or the pseudogene TRBV3-2) and TRBJ2-2; D ambiguous. CDR1 is LGHDT, CDR2 YNNKEL, per germline (reference sequence). The CDR3 length is 13 residues. The germline V and J ends were trimmed by 1 base and 6 bases, with 6 bases remaining between them. CDR3 coding DNA: TGTGCCAGCAGCCAAGTTGGACCCGGGGAGCTGTTTTTT. This gives the protein CASSQVGPGELFF.

This clone was counted only a few times. Other nucleotide sequences from this sample produce the same CDR3. The J gene is TRBJ1-1, the V gene TRBV6-5; D remains unclear. V dropped 6 bases and J dropped 1 base, with 12 bases sitting between them. The CDR3 contains 14 residues. CDR1 is MNHEY and CDR2 is SVGAGI in the germline V gene. CDR3 sequence: CASSPRTGNTEAFF. Written as DNA, the CDR3 is TGTGCCAGCAGCCCACGCACTGGGAACACTGAAGCTTTCTTT.

CDR3 nucleotide sequence: TGCGCCAGCAGGGATGGGGCGGGGGGCACAGATACGCAGTATTTT. It encodes CASRDGAGGTDTQYF. The V gene is TRBV5-1, the J gene TRBJ2-3; 7 positions agree with TRBD2. The CDR3 sequence is 15 residues long. V was clipped by 5 bases and J by 1 base; unmatched bases: 7. Germline V CDR1 and CDR2: SGHRS, YFSETQ.

The CDR3 here is CASSVGGGEQFF. The CDR3 bases are TGTGCCAGCAGTGTTGGGGGAGGCGAGCAGTTCTTC. The genes are TRBV2 and TRBJ2-1; possible D gene TRBD2, 6 bases. Germline assignment: CDR1 SNHLY and CDR2 FYNNEI. CDR3 length: 12 amino acids. Trimming left V 4 bases short and J 10 bases short, with 11 bases between. Based on the CDR3 plus reference TRBV2 and TRBJ2-1, the full variable domain is EPEVTQTPSHQVTQMGQEVILRCVPISNHLYFYWYRQILGQKVEFLVSFYNNEISEKSEIFDDQFSVERPDGSNFTLKIRSTKLEDSAMYFCASSVGGGEQFFGPGTRLTVL.

This clone was recorded only once. The sample holds other DNA sequences that translate to the same CDR3. This chain uses TRBV2 with TRBJ2-1; D ambiguous. The CDR3 length is 13 residues. Trimming stripped 7 bases from V and 3 bases from J, with 10 bases between. In germline, CDR1 is SNHLY, CDR2 FYNNEI. CDR3 bases: TGTGCCAGCAAAAGTCGGATCTACAATGAGCAGTTCTTC. This translates into CASKSRIYNEQFF. Using reference TRBV2 and TRBJ2-1 for the parts outside the CDR3, the full variable domain is EPEVTQTPSHQVTQMGQEVILRCVPISNHLYFYWYRQILGQKVEFLVSFYNNEISEKSEIFDDQFSVERPDGSNFTLKIRSTKLEDSAMYFCASKSRIYNEQFFGPGTRLTVL.

V gene TRBV14 combines with J gene TRBJ2-1, with 9 bases lining up with TRBD2. Trimming took 6 bases from V and 4 from J; bases not matched to a gene: 4. This CDR3 comprises 14 residues. The germline CDR1 and CDR2 sequences are SGHDN and FVKESK. CDR3 nucleotide sequence: TGTGCCAGCAGTGGTAGCGGGGGTTACAATGAGCAGTTCTTC. It specifies CASSGSGGYNEQFF.